A single sample gave rise to the 8 T cell receptor beta chains below, sequenced in a study of CD8+CD57+ T cells in acquired aplastic anemia. Profiling of TCR beta VDJ combinations and CDR3 sequences used genomic DNA as template. Each CDR3 protein is one row after TCRdb ran MiXCR on the reads. The data hold roughly 160,000 distinct CDR3 sequences, with around 60% observed a single time. The sequenced sample consisted of sorted CD4+, CD8+, or CD8+CD57+ T cells (not recorded which) from PBMCs. The receptors come from a human donor in good health.

This chain joins TRBV2 and TRBJ2-2, with unresolved D. The CDR3 loop spans 14 amino acids. Germline V gene lookup returns CDR1 SNHLY and CDR2 FYNNEI. Trimming took 4 bases from V and 3 from J, leaving 9 bases between them. The CDR3 DNA reads TGTGCCAGCAGTGTGAACACGCACACCGGGGAGCTGTTTTTT. The encoded protein is CASSVNTHTGELFF. Based on the CDR3 plus reference TRBV2 and TRBJ2-2, the full variable domain is EPEVTQTPSHQVTQMGQEVILRCVPISNHLYFYWYRQILGQKVEFLVSFYNNEISEKSEIFDDQFSVERPDGSNFTLKIRSTKLEDSAMYFCASSVNTHTGELFFGEGSRLTVL.

This clonotype was observed at least ten times. The chain has TRBV6-5 and TRBJ2-2; D ambiguous. Germline V gives CDR1 MNHEY, CDR2 SVGAGI. V lost 0 bases to trimming and J lost 0 bases, with 11 bases between them. There are 17 residues in the CDR3. CDR3 in amino acids: CASSYSQRNANTGELFF. The CDR3 DNA follows: TGTGCCAGCAGTTACTCTCAACGGAACGCGAACACCGGGGAGCTGTTTTTT.

This clonotype was counted once. The chain is built from TRBV5-1 and TRBJ2-3, with TRBD2 identical over 7 bases. Germline V CDR1 and CDR2: SGHRS, YFSETQ. The CDR3 consists of 15 residues. Losses at the gene ends were 4 bases for V and 6 bases for J; bases not matched to a gene: 11. Here the CDR3 reads CASSGRTRLNDTQYF. CDR3 DNA: TGCGCCAGCAGCGGGAGGACTAGATTGAATGATACGCAGTATTTT.

This clonotype has only a few counts. This sequence joins TRBV29-1 and TRBJ2-2; maybe TRBD1 (5 bases). The CDR3 extends over 14 amino acids. Trimming took off 8 bases at V and 7 bases at J, with 20 bases between the two ends. Germline CDR1 reads SQVTM; CDR2 reads ANQGSEA. The CDR3 here is CSTPGDRPNGELFF. The CDR3 DNA reads as TGCAGCACCCCCGGTGACAGACCTAACGGGGAGCTGTTTTTT.

The chain carries TRBV5-1 and TRBJ2-7, with D maybe TRBD1 (5 bases). Trimming removed 4 bases at V and 6 bases at J, with 20 bases between. The CDR3 is made up of 15 amino acids. CDR1 is SGHRS and CDR2 is YFSETQ in the germline V gene. The DNA for the CDR3 is TGCGCCAGCAGCCCTATCGTATCAGGGTATCGCGAGCAGTACTTC. Protein product: CASSPIVSGYREQYF.

The rearrangement uses TRBV10-2 and TRBJ1-6; 7 bases line up with TRBD1. The germline V gene has CDR1 WSHSY and CDR2 SAAADI. J was trimmed by 3 bases and V by 6 bases; bases with no gene match: 5. The CDR3 covers 15 residues. The CDR3 here is CASSEGTVYNSPLHF. Here the CDR3 DNA reads TGCGCCAGCAGCGAGGGGACAGTCTATAATTCACCCCTCCACTTT.

This chain joins TRBV7-9 and TRBJ2-7; unclear D gene. With 5 bases removed from V and 5 bases from J, the gap between germline ends came to 19 bases. The CDR3 contains 15 residues. CDR1 and CDR2 (germline): SEHNR, FQNEAQ (reference sequence). CDR3 sequence (DNA): TGTGCCAGCAGCCTCCAAGGCACGGATGGCCACGAGCAGTACTTC. As protein: CASSLQGTDGHEQYF.

The chain links TRBV14 to TRBJ2-7, with 10 positions matching TRBD1. V lost 4 bases and J lost 2; bases outside the gene matches: 5. The CDR3 runs to 15 residues. Germline V CDR1 and CDR2: SGHDN, FVKESK. CDR3 in amino acids: CASSRGQGRTYEQYF. As DNA, the CDR3 is TGTGCCAGCAGCCGGGGACAGGGGCGAACCTACGAGCAGTACTTC.